The 9 T cell receptor beta chains listed next were all sequenced from one sample in a study of tumor-infiltrating lymphocytes in primary liver carcinoma. Germline DNA was extracted too, while blood RNA derived from unsorted whole blood. From 500 ng of total RNA, TCR beta-specific cDNA was reverse-transcribed using a constant-region primer. Modified slightly, ARM-PCR produced TCR beta libraries over three nested multiplex PCR rounds. Each of the first two PCR rounds ran roughly 9 cycles with TRBV1-TRBV30 forward and C-beta reverse primers. TCRdb reprocessed the multiplex PCR reads via MiXCR and lists one record per CDR3 protein. The data contain about 310,000 distinct CDR3 sequences, nearly 60% of them singletons. Material for sequencing was peripheral blood. These receptors all stem from a woman aged 30 to 39 with primary liver carcinoma and hepatitis B virus infection.

A word on this clonotype: One end of the junction varies from germline; a read error may be responsible. The gene calls are TRBV4-1 and TRBJ2-7; TRBD1 aligns across 12 bases. This CDR3 comprises 16 residues. Germline V lookup: CDR1 MGHRA, CDR2 YSYEKL. CDR3 protein: CVSSLPAGQGAYEQYF. CDR3 DNA sequence: TGCGTCAGCAGCCTCCCAGCGGGACAGGGGGCTTACGAGCAGTACTTC.

This clonotype turned up a few times. This chain joins TRBV30 and TRBJ2-1, with 14 bases that match TRBD2. In germline, CDR1 is GTSNPN, CDR2 SVGIG (reference sequence). The CDR3 consists of 19 residues. V shed 0 bases, J shed 7 bases, and the junction held 14 bases outside the gene matches. CDR3 bases: TGTGCCTGGAGTGTAACCCGTAGGACTAGCGGGAGGTTGCGAAATGAGCAGTTCTTC. This codes for CAWSVTRRTSGRLRNEQFF.

The chain uses TRBV5-4 and TRBJ2-7, with TRBD2 identical over 12 bases. The V and J ends lost 4 bases and 6 bases, in that order; junction bases with no gene match: 14. Germline loops: CDR1 SGHNT, CDR2 YYREEE (reference sequence). The CDR3 is made up of 17 amino acids. The CDR3, as DNA: TGTGCCAGCAGCCCCGAGCCGGGACTAGCGGGCCCTTTCGAGCAGTACTTC. Protein sequence: CASSPEPGLAGPFEQYF.

V is TRBV5-6 and J is TRBJ1-1; D not certain. V lost 0 bases and J lost 7, with 7 bases in between. This CDR3 is 12 amino acids long. The V gene's germline CDR1 is SGHDT and CDR2 YYEEEE. The CDR3 protein is CASSLGKGEAFF. CDR3 DNA: TGTGCCAGCAGCTTGGGCAAGGGTGAAGCTTTCTTT.

This chain joins TRBV7-9 and TRBJ1-2, with D unresolved. The V gene's germline CDR1 is SEHNR and CDR2 FQNEAQ (reference sequence). Between the trimmed V and J ends, which lost 0 bases and 6 bases, there was a span of 17 bases. This CDR3 comprises 16 residues. This CDR3 reads CASSLARATSIDGYTF. The DNA for the CDR3 is TGTGCCAGCAGCTTAGCGCGGGCAACATCTATCGATGGCTACACCTTC.

Details on this clonotype: A read error may be the cause here, since a much bigger clone is one base away. J is TRBJ1-1 and V is TRBV5-6; D is unclear. Looked up from germline, CDR1 is SGHDT and CDR2 is YYEEEE. This CDR3 has 14 residues. V dropped 0 bases and J dropped 6 bases, with 12 bases sitting between them. The CDR3 region is CASSLEWVFAEAFF. CDR3 nucleotides: TGTGCCAGCAGCTTGGAATGGGTTTTTGCTGAAGCTTTCTTT.

On this clonotype: The CDR3 does not end in the conserved phenylalanine or tryptophan, so this is likely a read error. The chain combines TRBV5-4 with TRBJ2-1; 10 bases map to TRBD1. V dropped 4 bases and J dropped 6; count of bases not matched to a gene: 4. CDR1 and CDR2 (germline): SGHNT, YYREEE (reference sequence). The CDR3 extends over 14 amino acids. The CDR3 is CASSGRTGGNEQFL. The DNA for the CDR3 is TGTGCCAGCAGCGGGCGGACAGGGGGCAATGAGCAGTTCCTC.

The V and J genes are TRBV6-2 or TRBV6-3 and TRBJ2-1, with unresolved D. The CDR3 contains 17 residues. The V and J ends lost 1 base and 0 bases respectively, with 13 bases between them. The germline CDR1 and CDR2 sequences are MNHEY and SVGEGT. CDR3 amino acids: CASSYFPSLSSYNEQFF. The CDR3 DNA reads TGTGCCAGCAGTTACTTTCCTAGTCTCAGCTCCTACAATGAGCAGTTCTTC.

The rearrangement uses TRBV4-1 and TRBJ2-5, with a possible D match to TRBD1 (6 bases). V was pared by 2 bases and J by 3 bases, with 19 bases between. The CDR3 has 17 amino acids. Germline-derived CDR1 and CDR2 are MGHRA and YSYEKL. The CDR3, as DNA: TGCGCCAGCAGCCAAAAGATGGGACAAAGAAATAAAGAGACCCAGTACTTC. It translates to CASSQKMGQRNKETQYF.